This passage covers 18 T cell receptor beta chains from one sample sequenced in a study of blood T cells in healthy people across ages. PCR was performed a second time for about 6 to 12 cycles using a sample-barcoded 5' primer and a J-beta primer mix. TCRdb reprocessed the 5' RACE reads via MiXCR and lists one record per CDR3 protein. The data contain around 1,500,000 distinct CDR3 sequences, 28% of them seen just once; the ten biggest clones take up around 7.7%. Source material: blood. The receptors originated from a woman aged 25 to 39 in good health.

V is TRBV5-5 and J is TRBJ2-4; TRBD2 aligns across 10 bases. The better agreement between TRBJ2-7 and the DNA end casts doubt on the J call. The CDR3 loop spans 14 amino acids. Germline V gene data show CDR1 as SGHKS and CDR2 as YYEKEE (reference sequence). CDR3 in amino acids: CASSRWTSGSEQYF. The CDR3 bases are TGTGCCAGCAGCCGATGGACTAGCGGTTCCGAGCAGTACTTC.

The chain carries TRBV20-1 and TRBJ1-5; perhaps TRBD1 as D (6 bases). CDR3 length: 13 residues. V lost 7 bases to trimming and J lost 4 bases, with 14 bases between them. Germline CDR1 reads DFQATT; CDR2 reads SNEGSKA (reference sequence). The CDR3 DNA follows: TGCAGTGGGGGGGGCGGGGCGAATCAGCCCCAGCATTTT. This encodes CSGGGGANQPQHF.

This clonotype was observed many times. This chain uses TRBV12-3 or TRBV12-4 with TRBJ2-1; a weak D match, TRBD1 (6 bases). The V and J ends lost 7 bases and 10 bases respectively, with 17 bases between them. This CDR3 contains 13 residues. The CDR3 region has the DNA TGTGCCAGCAAGGGGGACACAACAATGGAGCAGTTCTTC. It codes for CASKGDTTMEQFF.

CDR3 sequence reads: CASSPPGPNEQFF. The CDR3 region has the DNA TGTGCCAGCTCACCACCGGGACCCAATGAGCAGTTCTTC. This chain uses TRBV18 with TRBJ2-1; D could derive from TRBD1 or TRBD2 (5 bases each). There are 13 residues in the CDR3. The V and J ends lost 0 bases and 6 bases respectively, with 6 bases between them. Germline CDR1 KGHSH, CDR2 LQKENI. The full variable domain, its missing parts supplied by reference TRBV18 and TRBJ2-1, is NAGVMQNPRHLVRRRGQEARLRCSPMKGHSHVYWYRQLPEEGLKFMVYLQKENIIDESGMPKERFSAEFPKEGPSILRIQQVVRGDSAAYFCASSPPGPNEQFFGPGTRLTVL.

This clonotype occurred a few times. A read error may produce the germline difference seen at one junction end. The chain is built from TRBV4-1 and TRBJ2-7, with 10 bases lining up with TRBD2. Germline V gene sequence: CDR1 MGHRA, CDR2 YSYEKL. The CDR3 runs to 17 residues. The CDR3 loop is CASNQGYGTSDSYEQYF. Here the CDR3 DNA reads TGCGCCAGCAACCAAGGATACGGGACTAGCGATTCCTACGAGCAGTACTTC.

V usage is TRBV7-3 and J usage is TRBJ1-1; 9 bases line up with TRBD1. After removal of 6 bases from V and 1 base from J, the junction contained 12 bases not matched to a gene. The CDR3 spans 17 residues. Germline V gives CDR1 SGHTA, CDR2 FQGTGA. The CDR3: CASSFGKQGAWNTEAFF. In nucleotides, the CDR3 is TGTGCCAGCAGTTTCGGGAAACAGGGGGCTTGGAACACTGAAGCTTTCTTT.

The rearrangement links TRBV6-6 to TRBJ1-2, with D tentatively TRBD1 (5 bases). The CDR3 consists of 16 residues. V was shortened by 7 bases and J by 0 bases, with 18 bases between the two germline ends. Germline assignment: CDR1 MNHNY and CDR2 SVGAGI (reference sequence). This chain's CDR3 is CASTWGTGRTNYGYTF. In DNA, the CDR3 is TGTGCCAGCACCTGGGGGACCGGACGAACTAACTATGGCTACACCTTC.

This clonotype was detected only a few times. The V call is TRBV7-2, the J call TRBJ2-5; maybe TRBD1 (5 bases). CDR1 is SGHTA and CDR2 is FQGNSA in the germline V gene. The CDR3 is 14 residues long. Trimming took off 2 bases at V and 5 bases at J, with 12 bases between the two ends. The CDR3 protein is CASSLQGSSETQYF. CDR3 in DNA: TGTGCCAGCAGCTTACAGGGTTCGAGCGAGACCCAGTACTTC.

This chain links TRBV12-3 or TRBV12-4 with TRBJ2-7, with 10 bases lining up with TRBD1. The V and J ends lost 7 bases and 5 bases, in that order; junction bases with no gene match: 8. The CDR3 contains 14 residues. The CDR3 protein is CASTDRDRGHEQYF. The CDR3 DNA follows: TGTGCCAGCACCGACCGGGACAGGGGCCACGAGCAGTACTTC.

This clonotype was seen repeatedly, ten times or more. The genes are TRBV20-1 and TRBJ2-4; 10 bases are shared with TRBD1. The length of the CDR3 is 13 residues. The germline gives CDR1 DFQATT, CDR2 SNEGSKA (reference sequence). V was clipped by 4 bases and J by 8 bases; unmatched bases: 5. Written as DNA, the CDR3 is TGCAGTGCTAACCGGGACAGGGGAGACATTCAGTACTTC. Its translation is CSANRDRGDIQYF.

In nucleotides, the CDR3 is TGTGCCAGCAGTCAACAGGGAGGGGGAGGTCAGCCCCAGCATTTT. This translates into CASSQQGGGGQPQHF. The chain uses TRBV28 and TRBJ1-5; TRBD1 is a possible D gene (6 bases). The V end lost 5 bases, the J end lost 6 bases, and 17 bases lay between the germline ends. The CDR3 is made up of 15 amino acids. Germline V CDR1 and CDR2: MDHEN, SYDVKM.

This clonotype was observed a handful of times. The CDR3 protein is CASSQSPGGSSSYEQYF. As DNA, the CDR3 is TGTGCCAGCTCACAAAGCCCAGGGGGCTCGTCTTCTTACGAGCAGTACTTC. The V and J genes are TRBV18 and TRBJ2-5, with 8 bases identical to TRBD1. The J call may be in error: the DNA end matches TRBJ2-7 better. Germline V gene sequence: CDR1 KGHSH, CDR2 LQKENI. This CDR3 is 17 amino acids long.

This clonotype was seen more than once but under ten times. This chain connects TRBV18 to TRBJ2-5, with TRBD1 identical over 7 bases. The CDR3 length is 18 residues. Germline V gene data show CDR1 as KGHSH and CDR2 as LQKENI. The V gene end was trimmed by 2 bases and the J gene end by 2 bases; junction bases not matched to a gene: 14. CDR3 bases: TGTGCCAGCTCACCAGAGGTTATATCGGGACAGAGACAAGAGACCCAGTACTTC. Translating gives CASSPEVISGQRQETQYF.

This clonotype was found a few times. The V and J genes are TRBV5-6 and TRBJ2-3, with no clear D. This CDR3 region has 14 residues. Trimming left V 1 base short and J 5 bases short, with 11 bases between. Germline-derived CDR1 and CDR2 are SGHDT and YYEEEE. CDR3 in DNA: TGTGCCAGCAGCTTGACGGAAGTGGGAGATACGCAGTATTTT. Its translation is CASSLTEVGDTQYF.

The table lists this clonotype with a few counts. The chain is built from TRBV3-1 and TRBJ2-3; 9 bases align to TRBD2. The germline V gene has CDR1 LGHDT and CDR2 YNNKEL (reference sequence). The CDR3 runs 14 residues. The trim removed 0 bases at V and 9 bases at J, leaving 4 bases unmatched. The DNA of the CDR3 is TGTGCCAGCAGCCAAGATGGAGCGGGAGGCACGCAGTATTTT. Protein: CASSQDGAGGTQYF.

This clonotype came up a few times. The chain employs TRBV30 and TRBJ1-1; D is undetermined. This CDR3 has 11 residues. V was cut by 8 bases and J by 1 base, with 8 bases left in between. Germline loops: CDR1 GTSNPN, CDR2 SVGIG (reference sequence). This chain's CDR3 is CAGRANTEAFF. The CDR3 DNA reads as TGTGCCGGGCGCGCGAACACTGAAGCTTTCTTT.

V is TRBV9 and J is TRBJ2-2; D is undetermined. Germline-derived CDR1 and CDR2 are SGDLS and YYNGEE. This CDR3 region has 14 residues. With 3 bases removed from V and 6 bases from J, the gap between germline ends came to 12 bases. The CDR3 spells CASSDLTAAGELFF. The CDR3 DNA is TGTGCCAGCAGCGACTTGACTGCGGCCGGGGAGCTGTTTTTT.

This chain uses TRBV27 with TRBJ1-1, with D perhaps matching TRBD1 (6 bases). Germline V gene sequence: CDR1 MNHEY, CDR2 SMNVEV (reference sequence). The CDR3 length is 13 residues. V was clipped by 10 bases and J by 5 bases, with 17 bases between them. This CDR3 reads CANPTRRGTEAFF. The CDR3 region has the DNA TGTGCCAACCCAACCAGGAGGGGGACTGAAGCTTTCTTT.